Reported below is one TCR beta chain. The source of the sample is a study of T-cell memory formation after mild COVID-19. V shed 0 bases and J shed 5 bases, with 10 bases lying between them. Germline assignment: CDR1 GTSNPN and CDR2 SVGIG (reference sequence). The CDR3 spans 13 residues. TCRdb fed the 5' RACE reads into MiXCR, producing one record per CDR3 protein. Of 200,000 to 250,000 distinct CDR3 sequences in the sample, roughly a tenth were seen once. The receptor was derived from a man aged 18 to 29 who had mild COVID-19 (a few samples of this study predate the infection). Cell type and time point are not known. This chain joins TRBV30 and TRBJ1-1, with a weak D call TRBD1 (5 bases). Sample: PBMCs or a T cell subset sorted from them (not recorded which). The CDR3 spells CAWSVQAGTEAFF. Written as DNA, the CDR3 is TGTGCCTGGAGTGTACAGGCGGGGACTGAAGCTTTCTTT.